The present T cell receptor (beta chain) was sequenced within a study of technical replicates of blood from several donors. Profiling relied on immunoSEQ multiplex PCR, and the TCRdb table lists in-frame clones only, not all of them. The sample has 100,000 or so clones, roughly 96% seen once; the top ten hold less than 0.45%. V was trimmed by 0 bases and J by 0 bases, leaving 7 bases between them. The CDR3 length is 15 residues. Germline loops: CDR1 MNHNS, CDR2 SASEGT. The chain carries TRBV6-1 and TRBJ2-3; tentatively, D is TRBD2 (5 bases). The receptor comes from a human donor in good health. Source material: T cells isolated from PBMCs. The CDR3 loop reads CASSEAWTSTDTQYF. DNA for the CDR3: TGTGCCAGCAGTGAAGCGTGGACTAGCACAGATACGCAGTATTTT.